Included here is one T cell receptor beta chain sequence, with context. This clone's antigen is unknown. Base-call qualities are not available, and no considerably larger clone is one nucleotide away. The time point tag for this specimen amounts to: baseline before first vaccination. Vaccinee samples came from UK trials COV001 and COV002, including a single-blind randomized controlled phase 2/3 trial of AZD1222 (ChAdOx1 nCoV-19) in healthy adults. For TCRbeta chain sequencing, PBMC samples from trial participants were taken at day 0 and at day 28 after the second dose. The CDR3 regions of human TCRbeta chains were subjected to immunosequencing. Per the authors' processing: TCRs in the repertoires were compared against a reference library of SARS-CoV-2-specific TCRs that had been generated with the MIRA antigen-specificity platform. Breadth meant the fraction of unique TCRs that were SARS-CoV-2-associated, whereas depth meant the fraction of total T cells that were SARS-CoV-2-associated. Using the MIRA data, each spike-specific TCR was mapped to the spike region that the TCR reacts to and placed in a CD4 or CD8 class. Log10-transformed breadth and depth values were compared by one-way ANOVA with Sidak's multiple comparisons tests. The table was pulled from immuneACCESS by TCRdb, which kept in-frame rearrangements only. Such tables lose some clones; where checked, under half of the loss comes from unresolved V genes, and the rest has no known cause. V, J and clone size are taken as reported in that table, and D and trimming were inferred from the DNA itself. Present in this sample are over 100,000 clones, 93% of which were seen just once. Clones ranked in the top ten supply approximately 5% of the sample.

These data are taken from a study of T cell responses to AZD1222 COVID-19 vaccine (dated by TCRdb to the early 2020s). For the study in its entirety: AZD1222 recipients with second doses at about 4 weeks or about 12 weeks were pooled, because spike-specific TCR depth and breadth did not differ between schedules. TCR sequencing covered roughly 230 trial participants: 200 to 220 given two doses of AZD1222 and 26 given two doses of MenACWY control vaccine. Enrollment into the trials was organized by age into subgroups of 18-55, 56-69 and 70-plus years, and those subgroups contained approximately 150, 30 and 60 TCR-sequenced participants, respectively.

What the authors observed across the whole study: Most participants were white British and females outnumbered males, and the authors suggested that clonal diversity may have been underestimated. The whole spike protein was spanned by vaccine-associated CD4 TCRs, and dominant responses were seen in regions 160-218 and 743-854. A significant rise in spike-specific TCR breadth and depth was observed after two AZD1222 doses relative to day 0 and relative to MenACWY recipients. Only six AZD1222 recipients were SARS-CoV-2 seropositive at baseline, limiting conclusions about previously exposed vaccinees. The 56-69-year group was small, and its depth increase did not reach significance, likely because of low power. No day 14 peak-response samples were available, so repertoires were characterized only after the peak T cell response. Nearly half of unique spike-specific TCRs reportedly recognized epitopes outside regions mutated in the B.1.351 and B.1.1.7 variants.

A distance of 7 bases separates the germline ends of V and J, which lose 1 base and 3 bases respectively. CDR1 and CDR2, looked up from the germline V gene (reference sequence), are SGHNT and YYREEE. Including cysteine and phenylalanine, the CDR3 has 13 amino acids. This entry keeps only the CDR3 DNA: 39 bases, framed from base 1. The TCR comes from an adult in good health. The chain was built from TRBV5-4 and TRBJ1-1, with no reliable assignment of the D segment. Sequences were derived from peripheral blood, sampled on day 0 of AZD1222 vaccination. The CDR3: CASSLQSYTEAFF. Read as DNA, the sequence is TGTGCCAGCAGCTTGCAGTCTTACACTGAAGCTTTCTTT. Here the CDR3 is joined to the reference TRBV5-4 and TRBJ1-1 genes, and the full variable domain is: ETGVTQSPTHLIKTRGQQVTLRCSSQSGHNTVSWYQQALGQGPQFIFQYYREEENGRGNFPPRFSGLQFPNYSSELNVNALELDDSALYLCASSLQSYTEAFFGQGTRLTVV.